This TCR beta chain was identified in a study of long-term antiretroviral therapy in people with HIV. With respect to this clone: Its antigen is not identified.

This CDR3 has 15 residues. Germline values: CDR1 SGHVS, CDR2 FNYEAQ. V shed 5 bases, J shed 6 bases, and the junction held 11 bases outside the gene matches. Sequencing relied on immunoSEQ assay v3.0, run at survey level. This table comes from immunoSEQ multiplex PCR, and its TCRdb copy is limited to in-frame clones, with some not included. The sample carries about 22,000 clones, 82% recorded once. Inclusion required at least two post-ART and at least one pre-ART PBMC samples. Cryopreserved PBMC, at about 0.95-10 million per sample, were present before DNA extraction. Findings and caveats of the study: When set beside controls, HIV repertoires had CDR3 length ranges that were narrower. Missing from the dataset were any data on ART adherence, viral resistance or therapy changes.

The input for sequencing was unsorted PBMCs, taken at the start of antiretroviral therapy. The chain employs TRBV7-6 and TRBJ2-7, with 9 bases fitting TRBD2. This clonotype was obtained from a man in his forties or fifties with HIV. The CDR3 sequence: CASSPLAGTSPEQYF. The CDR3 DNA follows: TGTGCCAGCAGCCCCCTTGCCGGGACTAGCCCCGAGCAGTACTTC.